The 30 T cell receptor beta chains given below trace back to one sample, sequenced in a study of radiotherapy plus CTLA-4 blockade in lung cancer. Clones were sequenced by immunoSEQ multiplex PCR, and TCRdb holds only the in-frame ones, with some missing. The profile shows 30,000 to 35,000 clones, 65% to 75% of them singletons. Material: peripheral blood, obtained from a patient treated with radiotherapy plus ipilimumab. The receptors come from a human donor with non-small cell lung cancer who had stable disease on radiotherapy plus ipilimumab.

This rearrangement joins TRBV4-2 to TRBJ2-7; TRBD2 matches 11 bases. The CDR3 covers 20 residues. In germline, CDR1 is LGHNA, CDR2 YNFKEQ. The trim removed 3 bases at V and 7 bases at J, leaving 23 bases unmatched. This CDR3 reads CASSHRLAGSTTPYVGEQYF. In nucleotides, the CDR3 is TGTGCCAGCAGCCATAGACTAGCGGGGTCTACCACCCCCTACGTAGGAGAGCAGTACTTC.

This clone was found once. The CDR3 DNA follows: TGTGCCAGCTCACCACGGACTAGCGGAGACACAGATACGCAGTATTTT. Translating gives CASSPRTSGDTDTQYF. The V gene is TRBV18, the J gene TRBJ2-3, with 10 bases matching TRBD2. The V gene end was trimmed by 1 base and the J gene end by 2 bases; junction bases not matched to a gene: 3. The length of the CDR3 is 16 residues. CDR1 is KGHSH and CDR2 is LQKENI in the germline V gene. The full variable domain, in which reference TRBV18 and TRBJ2-3 provide the parts outside the CDR3, is NAGVMQNPRHLVRRRGQEARLRCSPMKGHSHVYWYRQLPEEGLKFMVYLQKENIIDESGMPKERFSAEFPKEGPSILRIQQVVRGDSAAYFCASSPRTSGDTDTQYFGPGTRLTVL.

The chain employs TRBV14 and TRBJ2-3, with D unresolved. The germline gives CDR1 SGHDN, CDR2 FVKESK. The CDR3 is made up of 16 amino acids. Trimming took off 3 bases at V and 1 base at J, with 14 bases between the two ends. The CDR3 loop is CASSQGWDRGTDTQYF. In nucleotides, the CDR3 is TGTGCCAGCAGCCAGGGGTGGGATCGAGGCACAGATACGCAGTATTTT.

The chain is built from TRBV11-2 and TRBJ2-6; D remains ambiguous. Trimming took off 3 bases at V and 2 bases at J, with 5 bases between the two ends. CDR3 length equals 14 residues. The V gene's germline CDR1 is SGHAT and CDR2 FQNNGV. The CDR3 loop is CASSLSTGANVLTF. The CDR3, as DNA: TGTGCCAGCAGCTTGAGCACTGGGGCCAACGTCCTGACTTTC. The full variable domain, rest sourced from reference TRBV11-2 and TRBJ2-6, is EAGVAQSPRYKIIEKRQSVAFWCNPISGHATLYWYQQILGQGPKLLIQFQNNGVVDDSQLPKDRFSAERLKGVDSTLKIQPAKLEDSAVYLCASSLSTGANVLTFGAGSRLTVL.

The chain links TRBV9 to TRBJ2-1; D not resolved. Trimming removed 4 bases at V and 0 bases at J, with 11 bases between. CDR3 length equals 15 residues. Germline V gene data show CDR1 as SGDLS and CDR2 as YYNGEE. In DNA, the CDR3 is TGTGCCAGCAGCCCCCGTTTGGACTCCTACAATGAGCAGTTCTTC. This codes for CASSPRLDSYNEQFF.

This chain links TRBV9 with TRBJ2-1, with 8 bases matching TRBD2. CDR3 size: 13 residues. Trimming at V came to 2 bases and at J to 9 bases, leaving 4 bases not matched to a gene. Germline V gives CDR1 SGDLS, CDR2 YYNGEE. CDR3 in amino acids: CASSVGGASEQFF. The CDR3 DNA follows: TGTGCCAGCAGCGTCGGGGGGGCGAGTGAGCAGTTCTTC.

The CDR3 sequence: CASSLAPGGYTF. For the CDR3, the DNA is TGCGCCAGCAGCTTGGCCCCGGGGGGCTACACCTTC. J is TRBJ1-2 and V is TRBV5-1, with D unclear. The ends were cut back, 0 bases at V and 8 bases at J, with 8 bases in the middle. The CDR3 is 12 residues long. Germline values: CDR1 SGHRS, CDR2 YFSETQ.

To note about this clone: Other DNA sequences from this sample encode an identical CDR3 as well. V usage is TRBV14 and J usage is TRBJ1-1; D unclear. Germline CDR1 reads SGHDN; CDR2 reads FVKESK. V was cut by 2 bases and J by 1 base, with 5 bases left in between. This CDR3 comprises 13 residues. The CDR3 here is CASSQTANTEAFF. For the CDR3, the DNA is TGTGCCAGCAGCCAAACTGCGAACACTGAAGCTTTCTTT.

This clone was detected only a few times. CDR3 nucleotides: TGTGCCAGCAGCTTAGTCGGAGCCAAAAACATTCAGTACTTC. Protein product: CASSLVGAKNIQYF. This chain connects TRBV11-3 to TRBJ2-4; D is unresolved. Trimming cost V 1 base and J 0 bases, with 4 bases left between them. CDR1 and CDR2 (germline): SGHNT, YENEEA. The CDR3 consists of 14 residues. Based on the CDR3 plus reference TRBV11-3 and TRBJ2-4, the full variable domain is EAGVVQSPRYKIIEKKQPVAFWCNPISGHNTLYWYLQNLGQGPELLIRYENEEAVDDSQLPKDRFSAERLKGVDSTLKIQPAELGDSAVYLCASSLVGAKNIQYFGAGTRLSVL.

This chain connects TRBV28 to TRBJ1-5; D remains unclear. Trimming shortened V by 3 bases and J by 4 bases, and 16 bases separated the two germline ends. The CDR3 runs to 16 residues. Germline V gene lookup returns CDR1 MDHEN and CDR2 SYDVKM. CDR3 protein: CASSFPKSGPNQPQHF. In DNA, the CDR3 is TGTGCCAGCAGTTTCCCCAAATCCGGACCTAATCAGCCCCAGCATTTT.

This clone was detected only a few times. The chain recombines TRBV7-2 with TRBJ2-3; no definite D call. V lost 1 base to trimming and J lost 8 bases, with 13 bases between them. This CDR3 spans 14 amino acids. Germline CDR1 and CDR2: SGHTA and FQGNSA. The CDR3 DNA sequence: TGTGCCAGCAGCTTAGTCTTGAGATCCAGTACGCAGTATTTT. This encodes CASSLVLRSSTQYF.

The CDR3 DNA reads as TGTGCCAGCAGCTCGCGGACAGGGGGCGTATGGGACGACGAGCAGTACTTC. Encoded protein: CASSSRTGGVWDDEQYF. The chain joins TRBV5-6 to TRBJ2-7, with TRBD1 identical over 11 bases. The CDR3 covers 17 residues. V trimming: 3 bases; J trimming: 5 bases; junction bases outside the gene matches: 13. Germline V gene sequence: CDR1 SGHDT, CDR2 YYEEEE. The variable domain in full, with the rest retrieved from reference TRBV5-6 and TRBJ2-7, is DAGVTQSPTHLIKTRGQQVTLRCSPKSGHDTVSWYQQALGQGPQFIFQYYEEEERQRGNFPDRFSGHQFPNYSSELNVNALLLGDSALYLCASSSRTGGVWDDEQYFGPGTRLTVT.

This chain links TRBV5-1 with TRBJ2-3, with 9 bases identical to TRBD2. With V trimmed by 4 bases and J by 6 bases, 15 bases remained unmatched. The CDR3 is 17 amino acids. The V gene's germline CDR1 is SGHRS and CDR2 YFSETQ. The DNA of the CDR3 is TGCGCCAGCAGCCCGACGACTAGCGGAGCGAGGCTCGATACGCAGTATTTT. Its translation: CASSPTTSGARLDTQYF.

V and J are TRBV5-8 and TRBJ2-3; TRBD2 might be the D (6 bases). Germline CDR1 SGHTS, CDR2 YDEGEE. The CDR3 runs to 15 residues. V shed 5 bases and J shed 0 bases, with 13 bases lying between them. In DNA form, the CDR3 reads TGTGCCAGCAGTTTAACCGGGACTAGCACAGATACGCAGTATTTT. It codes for CASSLTGTSTDTQYF.

The DNA for the CDR3 is TGTGCCAGCGCGCGAACACAGGCTCTGAACTATGGCTACACCTTC. Its protein is CASARTQALNYGYTF. The rearrangement links TRBV2 to TRBJ1-2; D may be TRBD1 (5 bases). The CDR3 sequence is 15 residues long. Germline V gene data show CDR1 as SNHLY and CDR2 as FYNNEI. Trimming took off 8 bases at V and 2 bases at J, with 18 bases between the two ends.

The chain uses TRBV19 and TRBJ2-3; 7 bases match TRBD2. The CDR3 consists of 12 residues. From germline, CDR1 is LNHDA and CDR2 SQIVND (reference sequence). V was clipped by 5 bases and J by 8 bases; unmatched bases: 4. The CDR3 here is CASSERERTQYF. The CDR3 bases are TGTGCCAGTAGTGAGCGGGAACGTACGCAGTATTTT.

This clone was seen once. The CDR3 loop is CASSHGRATNEKLFF. As DNA, the CDR3 is TGTGCCAGCAGTCATGGGCGGGCAACTAATGAAAAACTGTTTTTT. The chain couples TRBV28 to TRBJ1-4, with D unresolved. CDR1 is MDHEN and CDR2 is SYDVKM in the germline V gene. Trimming took 5 bases from V and 0 from J, leaving 10 bases between them. The length of the CDR3 is 15 residues.

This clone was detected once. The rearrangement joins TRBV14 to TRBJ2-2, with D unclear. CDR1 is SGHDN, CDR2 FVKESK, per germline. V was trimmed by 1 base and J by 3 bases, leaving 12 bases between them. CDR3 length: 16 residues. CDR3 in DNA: TGTGCCAGCAGCCAAGTCAGGACCTTTTACACCGGGGAGCTGTTTTTT. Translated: CASSQVRTFYTGELFF. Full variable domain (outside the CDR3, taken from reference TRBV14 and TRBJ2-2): EAGVTQFPSHSVIEKGQTVTLRCDPISGHDNLYWYRRVMGKEIKFLLHFVKESKQDESGMPNNRFLAERTGGTYSTLKVQPAELEDSGVYFCASSQVRTFYTGELFFGEGSRLTVL.

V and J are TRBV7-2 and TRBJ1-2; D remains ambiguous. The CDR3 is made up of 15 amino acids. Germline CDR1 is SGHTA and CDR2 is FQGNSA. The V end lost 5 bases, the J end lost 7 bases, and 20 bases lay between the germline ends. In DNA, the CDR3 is TGTGCCAGCAGCCATCTGACCCATAGCCCCTCTGGCTACACCTTC. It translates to CASSHLTHSPSGYTF.

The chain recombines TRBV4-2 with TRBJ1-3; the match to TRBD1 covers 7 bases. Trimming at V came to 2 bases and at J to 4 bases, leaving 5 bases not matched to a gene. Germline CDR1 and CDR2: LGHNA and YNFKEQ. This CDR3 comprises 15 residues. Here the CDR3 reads CASSQRDRDGNTIYF. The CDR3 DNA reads TGTGCCAGCAGCCAAAGAGACAGGGACGGAAACACCATATATTTT.

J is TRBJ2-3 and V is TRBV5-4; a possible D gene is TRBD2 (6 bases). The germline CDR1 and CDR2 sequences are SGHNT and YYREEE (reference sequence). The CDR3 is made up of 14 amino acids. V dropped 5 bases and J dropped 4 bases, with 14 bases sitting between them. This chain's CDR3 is CASSLRRGSDTQYF. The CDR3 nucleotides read TGTGCCAGCAGTTTGCGGAGGGGTTCAGATACGCAGTATTTT.

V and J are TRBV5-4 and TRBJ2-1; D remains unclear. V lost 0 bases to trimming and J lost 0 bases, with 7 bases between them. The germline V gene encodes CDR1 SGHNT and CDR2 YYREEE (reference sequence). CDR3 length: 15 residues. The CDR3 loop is CASSLEQSSYNEQFF. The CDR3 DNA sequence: TGTGCCAGCAGCTTGGAACAGAGCTCCTACAATGAGCAGTTCTTC.

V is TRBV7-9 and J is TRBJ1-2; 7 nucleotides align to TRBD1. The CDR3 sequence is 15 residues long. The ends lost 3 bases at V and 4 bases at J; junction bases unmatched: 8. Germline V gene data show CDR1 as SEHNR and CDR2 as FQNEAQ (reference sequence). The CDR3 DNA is TGTGCCAGCAGCTTGGCCATGACAGGGAGCTATGGCTACACCTTC. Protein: CASSLAMTGSYGYTF.

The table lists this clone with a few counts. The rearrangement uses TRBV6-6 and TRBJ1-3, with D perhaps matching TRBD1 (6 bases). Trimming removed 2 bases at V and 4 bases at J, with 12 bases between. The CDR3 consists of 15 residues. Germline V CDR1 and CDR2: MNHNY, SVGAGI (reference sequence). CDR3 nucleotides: TGTGCCAGCAGTTACAGTCCGGGGGCGGGAAACACCATATATTTT. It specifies CASSYSPGAGNTIYF.

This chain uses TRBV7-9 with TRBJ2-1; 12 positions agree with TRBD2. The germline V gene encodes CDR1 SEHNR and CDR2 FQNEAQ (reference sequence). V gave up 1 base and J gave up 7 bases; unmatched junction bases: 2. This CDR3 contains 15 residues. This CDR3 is CASSLGTSGTNEQFF. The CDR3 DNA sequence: TGTGCCAGCAGCTTAGGGACTAGCGGGACGAATGAGCAGTTCTTC.

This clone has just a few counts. CDR3 DNA sequence: TGTGCCAGCAGTCCCCAGGACATAGAGACCCAGTACTTC. Protein product: CASSPQDIETQYF. The rearrangement links TRBV6-5 to TRBJ2-5, with D perhaps matching TRBD1 (5 bases). This CDR3 region has 13 residues. Germline assignment: CDR1 MNHEY and CDR2 SVGAGI. The germline V and J ends were trimmed by 5 bases and 4 bases, with 11 bases remaining between them.

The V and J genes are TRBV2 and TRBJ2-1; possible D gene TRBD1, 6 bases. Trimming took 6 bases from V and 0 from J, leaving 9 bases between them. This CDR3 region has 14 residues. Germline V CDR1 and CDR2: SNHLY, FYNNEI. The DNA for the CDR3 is TGTGCCAGCAGGCCGGACAGCTCCTACAATGAGCAGTTCTTC. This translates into CASRPDSSYNEQFF.

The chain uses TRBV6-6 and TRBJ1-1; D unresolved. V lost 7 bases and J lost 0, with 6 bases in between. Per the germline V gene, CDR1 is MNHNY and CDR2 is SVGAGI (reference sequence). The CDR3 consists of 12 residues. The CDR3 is CASNQMNTEAFF. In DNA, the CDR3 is TGTGCCAGCAATCAAATGAACACTGAAGCTTTCTTT.

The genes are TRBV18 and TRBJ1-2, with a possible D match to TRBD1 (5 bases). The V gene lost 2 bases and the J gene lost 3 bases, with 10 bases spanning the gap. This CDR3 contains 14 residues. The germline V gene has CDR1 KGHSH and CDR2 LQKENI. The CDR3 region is CASSPGTTDYGYTF. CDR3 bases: TGTGCCAGCTCACCAGGGACGACCGACTATGGCTACACCTTC.

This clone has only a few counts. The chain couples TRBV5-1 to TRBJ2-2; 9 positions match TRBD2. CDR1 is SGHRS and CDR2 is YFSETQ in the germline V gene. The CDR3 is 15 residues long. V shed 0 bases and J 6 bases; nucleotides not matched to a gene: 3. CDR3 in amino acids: CASSLDSGSAGELFF. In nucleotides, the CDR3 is TGCGCCAGCAGCTTGGATAGCGGGAGTGCCGGGGAGCTGTTTTTT.